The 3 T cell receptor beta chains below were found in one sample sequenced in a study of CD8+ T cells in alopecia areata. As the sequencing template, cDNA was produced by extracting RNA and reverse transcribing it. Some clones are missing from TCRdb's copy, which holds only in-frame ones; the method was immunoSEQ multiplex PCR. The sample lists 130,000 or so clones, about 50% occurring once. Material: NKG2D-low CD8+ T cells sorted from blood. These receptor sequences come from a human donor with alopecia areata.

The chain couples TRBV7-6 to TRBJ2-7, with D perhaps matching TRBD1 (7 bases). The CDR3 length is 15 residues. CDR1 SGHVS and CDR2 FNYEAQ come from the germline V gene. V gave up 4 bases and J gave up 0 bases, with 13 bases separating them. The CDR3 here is CASSSRQGLSYEQYF. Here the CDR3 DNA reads TGTGCCAGCAGCTCCAGACAGGGACTCTCCTACGAGCAGTACTTC.

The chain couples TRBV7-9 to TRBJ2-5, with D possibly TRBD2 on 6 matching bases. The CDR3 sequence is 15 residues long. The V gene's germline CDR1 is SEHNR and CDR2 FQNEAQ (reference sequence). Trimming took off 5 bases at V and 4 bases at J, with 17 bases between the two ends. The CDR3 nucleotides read TGTGCCAGCAGCAGCCGGGAGAACAAGGGAGAGACCCAGTACTTC. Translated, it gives CASSSRENKGETQYF.

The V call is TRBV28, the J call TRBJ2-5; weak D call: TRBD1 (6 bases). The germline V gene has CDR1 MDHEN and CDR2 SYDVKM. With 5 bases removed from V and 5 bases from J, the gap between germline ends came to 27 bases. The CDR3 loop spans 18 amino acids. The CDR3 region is CASSHTSYRDLGVETQYF. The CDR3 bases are TGTGCCAGCAGTCACACCTCCTACAGGGATTTGGGTGTGGAGACCCAGTACTTC. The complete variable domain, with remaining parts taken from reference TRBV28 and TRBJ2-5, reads DVKVTQSSRYLVKRTGEKVFLECVQDMDHENMFWYRQDPGLGLRLIYFSYDVKMKEKGDIPEGYSVSREKKERFSLILESASTNQTSMYLCASSHTSYRDLGVETQYFGPGTRLLVL.